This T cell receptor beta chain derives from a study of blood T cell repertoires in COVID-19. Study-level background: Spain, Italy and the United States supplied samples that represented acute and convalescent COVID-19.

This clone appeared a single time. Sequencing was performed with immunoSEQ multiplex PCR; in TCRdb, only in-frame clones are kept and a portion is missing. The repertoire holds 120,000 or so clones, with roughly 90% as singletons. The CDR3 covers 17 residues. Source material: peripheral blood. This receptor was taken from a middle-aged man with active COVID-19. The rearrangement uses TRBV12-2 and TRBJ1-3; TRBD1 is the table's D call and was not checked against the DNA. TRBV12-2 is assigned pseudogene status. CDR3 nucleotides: TGTGCAAGTCGCCCCCATGTCTCGCTACAGGATGGAAACACCATATATTTT. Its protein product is CASRPHVSLQDGNTIYF.